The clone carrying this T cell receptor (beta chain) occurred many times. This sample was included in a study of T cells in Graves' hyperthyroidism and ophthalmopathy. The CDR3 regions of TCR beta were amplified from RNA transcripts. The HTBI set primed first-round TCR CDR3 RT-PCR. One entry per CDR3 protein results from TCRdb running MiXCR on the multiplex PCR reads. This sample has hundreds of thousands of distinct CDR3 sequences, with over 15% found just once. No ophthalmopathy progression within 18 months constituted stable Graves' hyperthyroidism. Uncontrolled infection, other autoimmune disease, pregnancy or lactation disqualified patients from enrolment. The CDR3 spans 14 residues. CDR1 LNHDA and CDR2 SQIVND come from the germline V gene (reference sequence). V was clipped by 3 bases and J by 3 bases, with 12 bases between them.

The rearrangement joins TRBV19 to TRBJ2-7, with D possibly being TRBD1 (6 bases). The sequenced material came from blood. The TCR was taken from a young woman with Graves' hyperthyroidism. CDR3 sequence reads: CASSIFRGSYEQYF. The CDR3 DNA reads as TGTGCCAGTAGTATCTTCAGGGGAAGCTACGAGCAGTACTTC.